This T cell receptor beta chain was recorded in a study of beta chain features in type 1 diabetes. Study details: Cells sorted and examined across all samples totaled 85 million to 110 million.

Concerning this clone itself: What it binds is unknown.

Sorting of CD4+ naive, central memory, regulatory and stem cell-like memory cells was performed via CD45RO/CCR7/CD25/CD127/CD95/CD27. Sequencing targeted expressed TCRB transcripts, as all isolated RNA had been reverse transcribed. Assay: immunoSEQ multiplex PCR; the TCRdb copy retains only in-frame clones and omits some. The data show 680,000 or so clones, with roughly 16% seen just once and 0.07% to 0.095% held by the top ten. V lost 0 bases to trimming and J lost 4 bases; unmatched junction nucleotides: 6. The CDR3 has 15 residues. In germline, CDR1 is SGHRS, CDR2 YFSETQ. Regarding the study as a whole: VDJ junctions from patients with type 1 diabetes contained fewer insertions and more deletions. When Type 1 diabetes patients were examined, their TCRB CDR3s proved moderately but significantly shorter in all four CD4+ subsets.

V usage is TRBV5-1 and J usage is TRBJ1-1; TRBD1 matches 7 bases. The sample comprised naive CD4+ T cells from blood. This receptor was obtained from a man aged 18 to 30 in good health. CDR3 protein: CASSLGGTASTEAFF. CDR3 sequence (DNA): TGCGCCAGCAGCTTGGGAGGGACAGCCTCCACTGAAGCTTTCTTT. Filled out from reference TRBV5-1 and TRBJ1-1, the complete variable domain reads KAGVTQTPRYLIKTRGQQVTLSCSPISGHRSVSWYQQTPGQGLQFLFEYFSETQRNKGNFPGRFSGRQFSNSRSEMNVSTLELGDSALYLCASSLGGTASTEAFFGQGTRLTVV.